One sample yielded the 17 T cell receptor beta chains listed below, sequenced in a study of blood T cell repertoires in COVID-19. Generated by immunoSEQ multiplex PCR, the TCRdb table keeps only in-frame clones and is missing some. The sample lists over 250,000 clones; 85% were seen once. The sample consisted of peripheral blood. These TCRs come from a human donor in a cohort sampled during active COVID-19.

The chain employs TRBV3-1 (or the pseudogene TRBV3-2) and TRBJ2-3; 13 positions agree with TRBD2. The CDR3 is made up of 17 amino acids. Germline V lookup: CDR1 LGHDT, CDR2 YNNKEL (reference sequence). V shed 1 base and J 6 bases; nucleotides not matched to a gene: 7. The CDR3 nucleotides read TGTGCCAGCAGCCAAGTTAGGACTAGCGGGAGTGTGGATACGCAGTATTTT. Translation: CASSQVRTSGSVDTQYF.

The chain carries TRBV15 and TRBJ2-5, with D possibly being TRBD1 (6 bases). With 8 bases removed from V and 5 bases from J, the gap between germline ends came to 9 bases. The germline gives CDR1 LNHNV, CDR2 YYDKDF (reference sequence). The CDR3 runs to 11 residues. DNA of the CDR3: TGTGCCACCGGGGGCAAGGAGACCCAGTACTTC. Its protein is CATGGKETQYF.

The chain has TRBV7-8 and TRBJ1-5, with 9 bases that match TRBD1. V trimming: 2 bases; J trimming: 6 bases; junction bases outside the gene matches: 5. The CDR3 is made up of 15 amino acids. CDR1 is SGHVS and CDR2 is FQNEAQ in the germline V gene. This CDR3 reads CASSLRDRVIQPQHF. The CDR3 DNA is TGTGCCAGCAGCTTAAGGGACAGGGTGATTCAGCCCCAGCATTTT.

The chain carries TRBV7-9 and TRBJ2-3, with D uncertain. In germline, CDR1 is SEHNR, CDR2 FQNEAQ (reference sequence). Trimming stripped 7 bases from V and 4 bases from J, with 9 bases between. This CDR3 is built from 12 residues. The CDR3 DNA reads as TGTGCCAGCACCTCCGAGGCAGATACGCAGTATTTT. Translated, it gives CASTSEADTQYF.

The genes are TRBV4-1 and TRBJ1-5, with 10 bases lining up with TRBD1. Germline values: CDR1 MGHRA, CDR2 YSYEKL. This CDR3 comprises 17 residues. With V trimmed by 0 bases and J by 5 bases, 7 bases remained unmatched. CDR3 nucleotide sequence: TGCGCCAGCAGCCAAGATCCGGGGACAGGGGTCTATCAGCCCCAGCATTTT. This sequence encodes CASSQDPGTGVYQPQHF.

This clone was found a few times. The rearrangement links TRBV4-1 to TRBJ1-1, with D possibly TRBD1 on 5 matching bases. CDR1 and CDR2 from the germline V gene are MGHRA and YSYEKL. Trimming removed 4 bases at V and 1 base at J, with 10 bases between. This CDR3 has 14 residues. The CDR3 protein is CASSPPGGNTEAFF. The CDR3 nucleotides read TGCGCCAGCAGCCCCCCCGGGGGGAACACTGAAGCTTTCTTT.

The genes are TRBV7-2 and TRBJ2-3, with 8 bases fitting TRBD1. The CDR3 sequence is 16 residues long. CDR1 SGHTA and CDR2 FQGNSA come from the germline V gene. V trimming: 6 bases; J trimming: 6 bases; junction bases outside the gene matches: 14. The CDR3 nucleotides read TGTGCCAGCAGACCGCCAGGGGGCGGTGTGACGGATACGCAGTATTTT. It specifies CASRPPGGGVTDTQYF.

Here the CDR3 reads CASSYRDRGEKLFF. DNA of the CDR3: TGTGCCAGCAGTTACCGGGACAGGGGTGAAAAACTGTTTTTT. The rearrangement joins TRBV6-5 to TRBJ1-4; 10 nucleotides match TRBD1. CDR1 MNHEY and CDR2 SVGAGI come from the germline V gene. The CDR3 loop spans 14 amino acids. Trimming took 2 bases from V and 7 from J; bases not matched to a gene: 1.

The count of this clone is one. The CDR3 coding sequence is TGTGCCAGCAACGCCGGCCAGGGGATCGGCGAGACCCAGTACTTC. Encoded protein: CASNAGQGIGETQYF. The chain has TRBV14 and TRBJ2-5; possibly TRBD1 for D (6 bases). Between the trimmed V and J ends, which lost 7 bases and 5 bases, there was a span of 20 bases. The CDR3 extends over 15 amino acids. Per germline, CDR1 SGHDN and CDR2 FVKESK. The whole variable domain, remainder taken from reference TRBV14 and TRBJ2-5, is EAGVTQFPSHSVIEKGQTVTLRCDPISGHDNLYWYRRVMGKEIKFLLHFVKESKQDESGMPNNRFLAERTGGTYSTLKVQPAELEDSGVYFCASNAGQGIGETQYFGPGTRLLVL.

This chain uses TRBV10-3 with TRBJ1-4; D remains ambiguous. CDR3 length: 14 amino acids. Deletions cut 2 bases from V and 10 bases from J, with 14 bases between. Germline loops: CDR1 ENHRY, CDR2 SYGVKD. The CDR3 here is CAISEGGNSGKLFF. CDR3 coding DNA: TGTGCCATCAGTGAGGGTGGCAACTCGGGAAAACTGTTTTTT.

The sample holds one count of this clone. This chain connects TRBV30 to TRBJ2-1; TRBD1 agrees at 7 bases. The CDR3 extends over 14 amino acids. The V and J ends lost 2 bases and 12 bases, in that order; junction bases with no gene match: 13. Germline V gene sequence: CDR1 GTSNPN, CDR2 SVGIG (reference sequence). The CDR3 region is CAWSPGTVNIGQFF. The CDR3, as DNA: TGTGCCTGGAGTCCCGGGACAGTGAATATTGGGCAGTTCTTC. Together with reference TRBV30 and TRBJ2-1, the CDR3 gives the full variable domain: SQTIHQWPATLVQPVGSPLSLECTVEGTSNPNLYWYRQAAGRGLQLLFYSVGIGQISSEVPQNLSASRPQDRQFILSSKKLLLSDSGFYLCAWSPGTVNIGQFFGPGTRLTVL.

This sequence joins TRBV2 and TRBJ2-7, with a weak D call TRBD2 (6 bases). The CDR3 extends over 13 amino acids. Germline CDR1 SNHLY, CDR2 FYNNEI. V lost 5 bases and J 6 bases, leaving 14 bases between the germline ends. CDR3 coding DNA: TGTGCCAGCAGTTGGGGGAGGCCCCCCGAGCAGTACTTC. Amino acids: CASSWGRPPEQYF.

The chain has TRBV7-9 and TRBJ2-1; 8 bases are a match to TRBD2. The length of the CDR3 is 15 residues. Germline V gene data show CDR1 as SEHNR and CDR2 as FQNEAQ (reference sequence). The trim removed 7 bases at V and 0 bases at J, leaving 5 bases unmatched. The CDR3, as DNA: TGTGCCAGCAATTTAGCGGGGAGCTCCTACAATGAGCAGTTCTTC. Its translation is CASNLAGSSYNEQFF. Full variable domain (outside the CDR3, taken from reference TRBV7-9 and TRBJ2-1): DTGVSQNPRHKITKRGQNVTFRCDPISEHNRLYWYRQTLGQGPEFLTYFQNEAQLEKSRLLSDRFSAERPKGSFSTLEIQRTEQGDSAMYLCASNLAGSSYNEQFFGPGTRLTVL.

The gene calls are TRBV29-1 and TRBJ1-1, with TRBD1 matching 9 bases. The CDR3 is 13 amino acids. The J segment lost 1 base and the V segment lost 7 bases, leaving 4 bases of the junction unmatched. The germline V gene encodes CDR1 SQVTM and CDR2 ANQGSEA. CDR3 region: CSAYRGQNTEAFF. The CDR3 nucleotides read TGCAGCGCGTACAGGGGGCAGAACACTGAAGCTTTCTTT. The complete variable domain, with remaining parts taken from reference TRBV29-1 and TRBJ1-1, reads SAVISQKPSRDICQRGTSLTIQCQVDSQVTMMFWYRQQPGQSLTLIATANQGSEATYESGFVIDKFPISRPNLTFSTLTVSNMSPEDSSIYLCSAYRGQNTEAFFGQGTRLTVV.

This clone has only one observation. The J gene is TRBJ2-7, the V gene TRBV19; D may be TRBD1 (6 bases). The germline gives CDR1 LNHDA, CDR2 SQIVND (reference sequence). The CDR3 is 14 residues long. V was pared by 4 bases and J by 8 bases, with 18 bases between. The CDR3 loop is CASSTTSGTLQQYF. CDR3 in DNA: TGTGCCAGTAGTACCACCTCCGGGACACTTCAGCAGTACTTC.

This clone occurred a few times. The gene calls are TRBV15 and TRBJ2-2, with 10 bases fitting TRBD2. The J segment lost 6 bases and the V segment lost 8 bases, leaving 9 bases of the junction unmatched. The CDR3 runs 15 residues. Germline CDR1 reads LNHNV; CDR2 reads YYDKDF (reference sequence). The CDR3 coding sequence is TGTGCCACCTCTAGACTAGCGGGTGGCGCCGGGGAGCTGTTTTTT. It translates to CATSRLAGGAGELFF.

The V call is TRBV9, the J call TRBJ2-1; no firm D call. Germline CDR1 reads SGDLS; CDR2 reads YYNGEE. The CDR3 is 16 amino acids. Between the trimmed V and J ends, which lost 0 bases and 5 bases, there was a span of 15 bases. This CDR3 reads CASSVAPTYRNNEQFF. The CDR3 bases are TGTGCCAGCAGCGTAGCTCCGACTTATAGGAACAATGAGCAGTTCTTC.